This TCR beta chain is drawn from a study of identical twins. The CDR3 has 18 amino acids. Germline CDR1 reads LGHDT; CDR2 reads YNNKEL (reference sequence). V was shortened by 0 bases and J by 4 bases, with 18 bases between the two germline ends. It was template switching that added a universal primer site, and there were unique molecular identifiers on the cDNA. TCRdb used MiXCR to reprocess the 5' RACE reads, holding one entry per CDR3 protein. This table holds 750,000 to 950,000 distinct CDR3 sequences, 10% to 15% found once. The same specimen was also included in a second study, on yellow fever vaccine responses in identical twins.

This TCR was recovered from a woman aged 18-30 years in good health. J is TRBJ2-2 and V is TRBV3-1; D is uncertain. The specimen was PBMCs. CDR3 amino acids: CASSQDLTRRSGTGELFF. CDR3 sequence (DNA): TGTGCCAGCAGCCAAGATCTTACCCGTAGATCGGGCACCGGGGAGCTGTTTTTT.